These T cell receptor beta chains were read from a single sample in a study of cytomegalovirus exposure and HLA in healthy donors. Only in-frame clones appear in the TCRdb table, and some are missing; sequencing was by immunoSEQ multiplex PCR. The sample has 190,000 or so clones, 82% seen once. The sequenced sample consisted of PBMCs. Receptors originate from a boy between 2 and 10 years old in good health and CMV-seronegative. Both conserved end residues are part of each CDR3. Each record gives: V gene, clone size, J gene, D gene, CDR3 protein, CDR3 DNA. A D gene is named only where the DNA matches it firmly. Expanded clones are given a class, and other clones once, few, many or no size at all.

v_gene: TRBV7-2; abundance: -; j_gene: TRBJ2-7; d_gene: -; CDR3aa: CASSYPGLSYEQYF; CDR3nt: TGTGCCAGCAGCTATCCCGGACTCTCCTACGAGCAGTACTTC
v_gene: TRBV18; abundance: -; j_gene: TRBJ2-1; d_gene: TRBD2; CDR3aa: CASSLSGGWQFF; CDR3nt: TGTGCCAGCTCACTAAGCGGGGGTTGGCAGTTCTTC
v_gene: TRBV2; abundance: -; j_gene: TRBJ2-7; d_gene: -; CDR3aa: CASRLDGETYEQYF; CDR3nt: TGTGCCAGCAGGCTCGACGGGGAAACCTACGAGCAGTACTTC
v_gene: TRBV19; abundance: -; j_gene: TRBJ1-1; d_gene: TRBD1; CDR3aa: CASSGRDRGTEAFF; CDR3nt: TGTGCCAGTAGTGGCAGGGACAGGGGCACTGAAGCTTTCTTT
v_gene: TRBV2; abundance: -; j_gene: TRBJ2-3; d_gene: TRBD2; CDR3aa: CASKVAGAHTQYF; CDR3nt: TGTGCCAGCAAAGTAGCGGGGGCCCATACGCAGTATTTT
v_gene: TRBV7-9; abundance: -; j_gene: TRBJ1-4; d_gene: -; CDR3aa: CASSKGQGREKLFF; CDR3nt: TGTGCCAGCAGCAAGGGGCAGGGCAGAGAAAAACTGTTTTTT
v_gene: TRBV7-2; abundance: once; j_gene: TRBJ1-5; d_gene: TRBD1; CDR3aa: CASSSYPGQGGQPQHF; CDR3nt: TGTGCCAGCAGCTCCTATCCGGGACAGGGTGGTCAGCCCCAGCATTTT
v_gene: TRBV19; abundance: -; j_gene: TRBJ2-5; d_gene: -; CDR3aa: CASSPRGGQETQYF; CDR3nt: TGTGCCAGTAGTCCCCGAGGGGGCCAAGAGACCCAGTACTTC
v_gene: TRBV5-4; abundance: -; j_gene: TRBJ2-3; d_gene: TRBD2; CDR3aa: CASSLRLAGTDTQYF; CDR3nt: TGTGCCAGCAGCTTACGACTAGCGGGGACAGATACGCAGTATTTT
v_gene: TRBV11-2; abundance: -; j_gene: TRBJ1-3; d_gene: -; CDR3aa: CASSLDRGSGNAIYF; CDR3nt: TGTGCCAGCAGCTTAGATCGAGGCTCTGGAAACGCCATATATTTT
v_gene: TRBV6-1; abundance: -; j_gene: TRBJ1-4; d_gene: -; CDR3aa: CASSDRVNEKLFF; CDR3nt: TGTGCCAGCAGTGACAGGGTTAATGAAAAACTGTTTTTT
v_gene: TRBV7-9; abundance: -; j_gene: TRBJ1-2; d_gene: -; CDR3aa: CASRVGGKENGYTF; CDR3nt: TGTGCCAGCAGAGTAGGAGGGAAGGAGAATGGCTACACCTTC
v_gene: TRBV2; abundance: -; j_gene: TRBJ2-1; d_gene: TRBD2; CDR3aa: CASSEQAGAYNEQFF; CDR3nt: TGTGCCAGCAGTGAACAAGCGGGGGCCTACAATGAGCAGTTCTTC
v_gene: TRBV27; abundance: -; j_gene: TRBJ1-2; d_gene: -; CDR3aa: CASRSGYGYTF; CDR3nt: TGTGCCAGTAGGTCGGGGTATGGCTACACCTTC
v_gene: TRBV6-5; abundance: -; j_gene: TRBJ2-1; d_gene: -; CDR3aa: CASSSDRFSYNEQFF; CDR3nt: TGTGCCAGCAGTTCTGACAGGTTCTCCTACAATGAGCAGTTCTTC
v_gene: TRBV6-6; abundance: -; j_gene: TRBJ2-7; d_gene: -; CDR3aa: CASRRDNSYEQYF; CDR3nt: TGTGCCAGCCGCCGGGACAACTCCTACGAGCAGTACTTC
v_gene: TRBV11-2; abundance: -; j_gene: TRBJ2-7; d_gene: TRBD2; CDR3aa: CASSLGGGGAYEQYF; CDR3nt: TGTGCCAGCAGCTTAGGGGGCGGGGGGGCGTACGAGCAGTACTTC
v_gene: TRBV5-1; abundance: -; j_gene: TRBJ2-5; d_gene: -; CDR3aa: CASSLGRAQETQYF; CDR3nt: TGCGCCAGCAGCTTGGGCAGGGCCCAAGAGACCCAGTACTTC